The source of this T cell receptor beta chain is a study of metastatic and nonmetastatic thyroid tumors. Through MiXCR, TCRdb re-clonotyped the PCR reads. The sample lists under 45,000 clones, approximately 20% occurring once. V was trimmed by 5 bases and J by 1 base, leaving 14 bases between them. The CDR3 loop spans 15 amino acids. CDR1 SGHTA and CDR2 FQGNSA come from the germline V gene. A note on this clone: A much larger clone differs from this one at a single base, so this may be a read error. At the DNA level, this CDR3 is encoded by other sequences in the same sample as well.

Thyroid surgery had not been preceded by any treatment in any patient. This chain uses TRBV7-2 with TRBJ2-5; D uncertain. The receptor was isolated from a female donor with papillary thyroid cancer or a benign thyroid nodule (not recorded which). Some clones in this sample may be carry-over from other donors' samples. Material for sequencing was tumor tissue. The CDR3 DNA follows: TGTGCCAGCAGCCCCACCCCGGGTGCCCAAGAGACCCAGTACTTC. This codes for CASSPTPGAQETQYF.